The 24 T cell receptor beta chains in this list originate from one sample, sequenced in a study of T cell repertoires in cytomegalovirus infection. TCRdb called the reads again in MiXCR, with one record for every CDR3 protein. The table lists approximately 750,000 distinct CDR3 sequences, about 40% of them singletons. The sample was PBMCs. These receptors were obtained from a human donor in good health (CMV status not recorded). Some clones in this sample may be carry-over from other donors' samples.

The chain couples TRBV6-5 to TRBJ2-5; unclear D gene. The CDR3 has 13 residues. From germline, CDR1 is MNHEY and CDR2 SVGAGI. Trimming shortened V by 0 bases and J by 5 bases, and 7 bases separated the two germline ends. The CDR3 is CASSYSTSETQYF. The CDR3 DNA sequence: TGTGCCAGCAGTTACTCGACCTCGGAGACCCAGTACTTC.

V usage is TRBV6-6 and J usage is TRBJ2-1; 8 bases align to TRBD2. Trimming removed 6 bases from V and 6 bases from J; junction bases left unmatched: 7. There are 14 residues in the CDR3. Germline CDR1 reads MNHNY; CDR2 reads SVGAGI (reference sequence). CDR3 loop: CASSHRGLVNEQFF. CDR3 DNA: TGTGCCAGCAGCCACCGGGGACTAGTCAATGAGCAGTTCTTC.

The CDR3 here is CASSLRTMPYEQYF. The CDR3 DNA follows: TGTGCCAGCAGCTTACGGACAATGCCTTACGAGCAGTACTTC. The chain combines TRBV7-9 with TRBJ2-7; TRBD1 might be the D (5 bases). Trimming removed 2 bases at V and 4 bases at J, with 12 bases between. The CDR3 spans 14 residues. The V gene's germline CDR1 is SEHNR and CDR2 FQNEAQ (reference sequence).

The chain recombines TRBV14 with TRBJ2-2; D perhaps matches TRBD1 (6 bases). The ends were cut back, 4 bases at V and 7 bases at J, with 22 bases in the middle. Germline V CDR1 and CDR2: SGHDN, FVKESK. The CDR3 has 17 amino acids. The CDR3 DNA sequence: TGTGCCAGCAGCCCCCAAACTGGCAGGGGAGTTCTCGGGGAGCTGTTTTTT. It translates to CASSPQTGRGVLGELFF.

V usage is TRBV27 and J usage is TRBJ2-5, with D uncertain. The CDR3 consists of 13 residues. The germline V gene encodes CDR1 MNHEY and CDR2 SMNVEV (reference sequence). The V end lost 1 base, the J end lost 5 bases, and 8 bases lay between the germline ends. Here the CDR3 reads CASSLLVGETQYF. CDR3 coding DNA: TGTGCCAGCAGTTTATTGGTAGGGGAGACCCAGTACTTC.

This chain connects TRBV20-1 to TRBJ2-7, with 9 bases lining up with TRBD2. The V segment lost 8 bases and the J segment 7 bases; nucleotides outside the gene matches: 6. Looked up from germline, CDR1 is DFQATT and CDR2 is SNEGSKA (reference sequence). The CDR3 has 11 amino acids. CDR3 residues: CSSRLADEQYF. In DNA form, the CDR3 reads TGCAGTTCCCGACTAGCGGATGAGCAGTACTTC.

The chain carries TRBV6-8 and TRBJ1-5; TRBD1 matches 7 bases. This CDR3 spans 14 amino acids. V gave up 6 bases and J gave up 1 base; unmatched junction bases: 3. Germline CDR1 and CDR2: MNHGY and SAAAGT. This CDR3 is CASRDRRSNQPQHF. CDR3 bases: TGTGCCAGCAGGGACAGGAGGAGCAATCAGCCCCAGCATTTT.

The chain combines TRBV6-2 or TRBV6-3 with TRBJ1-1, with D possibly TRBD1 on 6 matching bases. This CDR3 is built from 14 residues. V was trimmed by 2 bases and J by 8 bases, leaving 15 bases between them. The germline V gene encodes CDR1 MNHEY and CDR2 SVGEGT. CDR3 in DNA: TGTGCCAGCAGTTACGTCGGGGGGCGGGACGAAGCTTTCTTT. Protein product: CASSYVGGRDEAFF.

This clonotype was counted many times. The chain carries TRBV28 and TRBJ2-1; D possibly corresponds to TRBD1 (7 bases). In germline, CDR1 is MDHEN, CDR2 SYDVKM. V was clipped by 2 bases and J by 6 bases, with 14 bases between them. The CDR3 has 15 amino acids. CDR3 coding DNA: TGTGCCAGCAGTTTACTCAGGGGGGCACGCAATGAGCAGTTCTTC. This codes for CASSLLRGARNEQFF.

V is TRBV6-1 and J is TRBJ2-7; TRBD1 matches 9 bases. This CDR3 comprises 14 residues. The junction had 4 bases not matched to a gene; V was cut back by 4 bases and J by 3 bases. Germline V gene sequence: CDR1 MNHNS, CDR2 SASEGT. CDR3 amino acids: CASSAGTGIYEQYF. In DNA form, the CDR3 reads TGTGCCAGCAGTGCCGGGACAGGGATCTACGAGCAGTACTTC.

The gene calls are TRBV20-1 and TRBJ2-7; 11 bases line up with TRBD2. Germline CDR1 is DFQATT and CDR2 is SNEGSKA (reference sequence). The V segment lost 6 bases and the J segment 4 bases; nucleotides outside the gene matches: 8. CDR3 length: 14 residues. Written as DNA, the CDR3 is TGCAGTGCCCAACTAGCGGGGGTAGGGTACGAGCAGTACTTC. This codes for CSAQLAGVGYEQYF.

A word on this clonotype: Compared with germline, one end of the junction differs, possibly owing to a read error. The V gene is TRBV5-3, the J gene TRBJ2-7; D possibly corresponds to TRBD2 (6 bases). TRBV5-3 is an open reading frame, and its role is uncertain. There are 17 residues in the CDR3. For the CDR3, the DNA is TGTGCCAGCAGCTTGGATAGCGGTGTCCGCAGCTCCTACGAGCAGTACTTC. This encodes CASSLDSGVRSSYEQYF.

This clonotype was counted ten times or more. The chain carries TRBV27 and TRBJ1-2; D is uncertain. Germline V gene sequence: CDR1 MNHEY, CDR2 SMNVEV (reference sequence). Trimming removed 5 bases at V and 7 bases at J, with 20 bases between. CDR3 length: 15 residues. CDR3 sequence reads: CASSPPRTGLSGYTF. CDR3 coding DNA: TGTGCCAGCAGTCCCCCACGGACGGGTCTGAGTGGCTACACCTTC.

This chain links TRBV5-1 with TRBJ1-5; tentative D call: TRBD1 (6 bases). CDR3 length: 15 residues. Germline CDR1 reads SGHRS; CDR2 reads YFSETQ. V was trimmed by 4 bases and J by 1 base, leaving 12 bases between them. CDR3 residues: CASSVGDTSNQPQHF. CDR3 DNA: TGCGCCAGCAGCGTGGGGGACACCAGCAATCAGCCCCAGCATTTT.

This chain links TRBV6-1 with TRBJ1-1; D not resolved. V was cut by 5 bases and J by 1 base, with 14 bases left in between. Germline lookup yields CDR1 MNHNS and CDR2 SASEGT. The CDR3 loop spans 15 amino acids. The CDR3 nucleotides read TGTGCCAGCAGTCCCCAGACCATGGGGAACACTGAAGCTTTCTTT. Protein: CASSPQTMGNTEAFF.

This chain connects TRBV4-2 to TRBJ2-3; TRBD2 matches 7 bases. J gave up 2 bases and V 1 base, and 9 bases lay outside the gene matches. The germline gives CDR1 LGHNA, CDR2 YNFKEQ. The CDR3 loop spans 17 amino acids. CDR3 in DNA: TGTGCCAGCAGCCAAGTCGGGAGCGGGGTCCCCACAGATACGCAGTATTTT. Amino acid sequence: CASSQVGSGVPTDTQYF.

The chain recombines TRBV7-9 with TRBJ1-1; the D is unclear. Germline V lookup: CDR1 SEHNR, CDR2 FQNEAQ (reference sequence). Trimming shortened V by 1 base and J by 5 bases, and 11 bases separated the two germline ends. The CDR3 extends over 14 amino acids. CDR3 DNA: TGTGCCAGCAGCTTAGAGGTAGGGCAGACTGAAGCTTTCTTT. Residues: CASSLEVGQTEAFF.

In this sample, this clonotype turned up a few times. The chain combines TRBV5-6 with TRBJ2-1, with TRBD2 identical over 13 bases. V was clipped by 2 bases and J by 7 bases; unmatched bases: 3. The V gene's germline CDR1 is SGHDT and CDR2 YYEEEE. CDR3 length: 15 residues. Here the CDR3 reads CASSFGTSGINEQFF. The CDR3 nucleotides read TGTGCCAGCAGCTTTGGGACTAGCGGGATTAATGAGCAGTTCTTC.

The V gene is TRBV6-1, the J gene TRBJ2-7; D gene uncertain. CDR1 and CDR2 from the germline V gene are MNHNS and SASEGT. V dropped 11 bases and J dropped 0 bases, with 20 bases sitting between them. The CDR3 totals 15 residues. CDR3 sequence reads: CALSERSDNSYEQYF. For the CDR3, the DNA is TGTGCCCTCAGTGAACGCAGTGACAACTCCTACGAGCAGTACTTC.

The CDR3 DNA follows: TGTGCCAGCAGTTACGGGACAGCCCATGGCTACACCTTC. Its translation is CASSYGTAHGYTF. The rearrangement links TRBV6-6 to TRBJ1-2, with TRBD1 matching 7 bases. Unmatched junction bases numbered 3, after V lost 2 bases and J lost 6 bases. Germline assignment: CDR1 MNHNY and CDR2 SVGAGI (reference sequence). This CDR3 has 13 amino acids.

This chain links TRBV7-2 with TRBJ2-2; D remains unclear. V gave up 2 bases and J gave up 7 bases, with 17 bases separating them. The CDR3 extends over 16 amino acids. The germline CDR1 and CDR2 sequences are SGHTA and FQGNSA. For the CDR3, the DNA is TGTGCCAGCAGCTTACGCTCGGACCGGCGCAACGGGGAGCTGTTTTTT. Its protein is CASSLRSDRRNGELFF. Full variable domain (outside the CDR3, taken from reference TRBV7-2 and TRBJ2-2): GAGVSQSPSNKVTEKGKDVELRCDPISGHTALYWYRQSLGQGLEFLIYFQGNSAPDKSGLPSDRFSAERTGGSVSTLTIQRTQQEDSAVYLCASSLRSDRRNGELFFGEGSRLTVL.

Ten or more counts support this clonotype. This chain uses TRBV4-2 with TRBJ2-2; tentatively, D is TRBD1 or TRBD2 (6 bases each). CDR3 length equals 14 residues. The V and J ends lost 1 base and 6 bases respectively, with 9 bases between them. Germline CDR1 LGHNA, CDR2 YNFKEQ. The CDR3 coding sequence is TGTGCCAGCAGCCAAGTGGAGGGGGCCGGGGAGCTGTTTTTT. Its protein is CASSQVEGAGELFF.

The J gene is TRBJ2-3, the V gene TRBV12-3 or TRBV12-4, with 10 bases fitting TRBD2. Germline trimming cut 5 bases from V and 10 bases from J; bases unmatched to any gene: 12. The CDR3 contains 15 residues. CDR3 region: CASSVLAGPRGAQYF. The CDR3 DNA follows: TGTGCCAGCAGTGTACTAGCGGGGCCCCGAGGGGCGCAGTATTTT.

The J gene is TRBJ2-7, the V gene TRBV28; D remains unclear. Trimming pared 6 bases from V and 2 bases from J, leaving 17 bases between. The germline gives CDR1 MDHEN, CDR2 SYDVKM. The CDR3 totals 15 residues. The CDR3 DNA reads as TGTGCCAGCAGCCTCGCGAGCCAGAATACCTACGAGCAGTACTTC. Its protein product is CASSLASQNTYEQYF.